This T cell receptor beta chain was sequenced in a study of OX40 agonist ivuxolimab in advanced cancers. Profiling relied on immunoSEQ multiplex PCR, and the TCRdb table lists in-frame clones only, not all of them. The sample has approximately 45,000 clones, around 94% seen once. The CDR3 covers 15 residues. The trim removed 0 bases at V and 8 bases at J, leaving 6 bases unmatched. The germline gives CDR1 MNHEY, CDR2 SMNVEV (reference sequence). Sequencing was performed on CD4+ or CD8+ T cells sorted from blood, taken in a trial of the OX40 agonist ivuxolimab. V gene TRBV27 combines with J gene TRBJ2-1; the match to TRBD1 covers 8 bases. The clonotype originates from an adult with an advanced solid tumor such as melanoma, head and neck, liver or kidney cancer. In nucleotides, the CDR3 is TGTGCCAGCAGTTTATCCAGGGGGCGATTGGATGAGCAGTTCTTC. Protein sequence: CASSLSRGRLDEQFF.